The TCR beta chain under discussion was sequenced for a study of Graves' ophthalmopathy and Graves' hyperthyroidism. Amplified TCR beta CDR3 regions were obtained using RNA transcripts as template. Scientists carried out first-round RT-PCR using HTBI primers and then a second-round multiplex PCR. MiXCR, run by TCRdb on the multiplex PCR reads, gives a single entry per CDR3 protein. The sample carries almost 750,000 distinct CDR3 sequences, around 40% recorded once. On this clonotype itself: At one end, the junction sequence differs from germline, possibly due to a read error.

The germline CDR1 and CDR2 sequences are SEHNR and FQNEAQ (reference sequence). This CDR3 is 16 amino acids long. This clonotype was sampled from an adult man with Graves' ophthalmopathy. The chain joins TRBV7-9 to TRBJ1-2, with 7 bases lining up with TRBD1. The sample comprised peripheral blood. CDR3 sequence: CASSQDGQANNYGYTF. The CDR3 DNA sequence: TGCGCCAGCAGCCAAGACGGACAGGCGAATAACTATGGCTACACCTTC.